Listed here are 18 T cell receptor beta chains from one sample, sequenced in a study of T cell repertoires and Cas9 in healthy adults. The protocol was immunoSEQ multiplex PCR, while the TCRdb copy is restricted to in-frame clones and leaves out a portion. In the table there are over 20,000 clones, under 95% of which are singletons. The sample comprised CD4+ effector T cells (CD127+, CD25-, CD137-, CD154-) from PBMCs; culture status not recorded. The receptors originated from a human donor in good health.

The J gene is TRBJ1-1, the V gene TRBV5-4; D gene ambiguous. This CDR3 spans 13 amino acids. Trimming took 0 bases from V and 1 from J, leaving 4 bases between them. Germline V gene lookup returns CDR1 SGHNT and CDR2 YYREEE (reference sequence). CDR3 coding DNA: TGTGCCAGCAGCTTGGCCAGGAACACTGAAGCTTTCTTT. It is translated as CASSLARNTEAFF.

With regard to this clone: This same CDR3 is encoded by further DNA sequences in the sample. The chain links TRBV7-9 to TRBJ1-1; 7 nucleotides align to TRBD1. The CDR3 runs to 15 residues. With V trimmed by 5 bases and J by 1 base, 7 bases remained unmatched. CDR1 and CDR2 from the germline V gene are SEHNR and FQNEAQ (reference sequence). CDR3 in amino acids: CASSPRQGTNTEAFF. CDR3 nucleotides: TGTGCCAGCAGCCCACGACAGGGAACGAACACTGAAGCTTTCTTT.

V gene TRBV5-1 combines with J gene TRBJ2-1, with D possibly being TRBD1 or TRBD2 (5 bases each). The CDR3 length is 15 residues. The germline gives CDR1 SGHRS, CDR2 YFSETQ. V lost 0 bases, J lost 0 bases, and 7 bases lay in between. The CDR3 is CASSLAGSSYNEQFF. The CDR3 DNA sequence: TGCGCCAGCAGCTTGGCAGGGAGCTCCTACAATGAGCAGTTCTTC.

This sequence joins TRBV28 and TRBJ2-3, with D uncertain. Germline V gene data show CDR1 as MDHEN and CDR2 as SYDVKM. This CDR3 is 16 amino acids long. Between the trimmed V and J ends, which lost 3 bases and 0 bases, there was a span of 13 bases. The CDR3 sequence: CASSLLYGSSTDTQYF. Here the CDR3 DNA reads TGTGCCAGCAGTTTGTTGTACGGCTCTAGCACAGATACGCAGTATTTT.

The chain employs TRBV7-2 and TRBJ2-2, with 9 positions matching TRBD2. V lost 1 base and J lost 6; bases outside the gene matches: 9. Germline CDR1 reads SGHTA; CDR2 reads FQGNSA. There are 17 residues in the CDR3. CDR3 protein: CASSLVHSSGMSGELFF. In DNA form, the CDR3 reads TGTGCCAGCAGCTTAGTTCATTCTAGCGGGATGTCCGGGGAGCTGTTTTTT.

The chain couples TRBV4-1 to TRBJ1-2; D unresolved. V was clipped by 2 bases and J by 9 bases, with 13 bases between them. Germline CDR1 reads MGHRA; CDR2 reads YSYEKL. The CDR3 consists of 13 residues. This CDR3 reads CASSQHLAGSYTF. The CDR3 DNA sequence: TGCGCCAGCAGCCAACACCTAGCGGGTAGCTACACCTTC.

V is TRBV5-4 and J is TRBJ1-1; a possible D gene is TRBD1 (6 bases). The CDR3 contains 14 residues. Trimming shortened V by 5 bases and J by 5 bases, and 16 bases separated the two germline ends. Germline assignment: CDR1 SGHNT and CDR2 YYREEE (reference sequence). The CDR3: CASRGGAGETEAFF. As DNA, the CDR3 is TGTGCCAGCAGGGGGGGGGCTGGGGAGACTGAAGCTTTCTTT.

The chain combines TRBV6-1 with TRBJ2-5; 11 bases fit TRBD1. This CDR3 has 15 residues. CDR1 MNHNS and CDR2 SASEGT come from the germline V gene. With V trimmed by 8 bases and J by 5 bases, 10 bases remained unmatched. CDR3 region: CASLGTGGSGETQYF. The CDR3 nucleotides are TGTGCCAGCCTTGGGACAGGGGGTTCCGGGGAGACCCAGTACTTC.

This clone was recorded once. The CDR3, as DNA: TGTGCCAGCAGCTTGCTGGACTCTGGGGCCAACGTCCTGACTTTC. It encodes CASSLLDSGANVLTF. The chain combines TRBV5-6 with TRBJ2-6; D not resolved. This CDR3 comprises 15 residues. Germline-derived CDR1 and CDR2 are SGHDT and YYEEEE. V was trimmed by 1 base and J by 0 bases, leaving 5 bases between them. Full variable domain (remainder filled in from reference TRBV5-6 and TRBJ2-6): DAGVTQSPTHLIKTRGQQVTLRCSPKSGHDTVSWYQQALGQGPQFIFQYYEEEERQRGNFPDRFSGHQFPNYSSELNVNALLLGDSALYLCASSLLDSGANVLTFGAGSRLTVL.

The chain carries TRBV18 and TRBJ1-3; 7 bases are a match to TRBD1. CDR1 KGHSH and CDR2 LQKENI come from the germline V gene. The V gene end was trimmed by 3 bases and the J gene end by 3 bases; junction bases not matched to a gene: 8. This CDR3 has 16 residues. The CDR3 nucleotides are TGTGCCAGCTCACCCCCGGACAGGCGGGGTGGAAACACCATATATTTT. It specifies CASSPPDRRGGNTIYF.

The DNA for the CDR3 is TGTGCCAGCAGCTCCCGGGTTGTTAATGAAAAACTGTTTTTT. It yields the protein CASSSRVVNEKLFF. J is TRBJ1-4 and V is TRBV11-2, with no clear D. The V gene lost 4 bases and the J gene lost 4 bases, with 10 bases spanning the gap. CDR1 is SGHAT and CDR2 is FQNNGV in the germline V gene. The CDR3 sequence is 14 residues long.

The V call is TRBV7-9, the J call TRBJ2-2, with 9 bases that match TRBD2. V lost 10 bases to trimming and J lost 6 bases; unmatched junction nucleotides: 12. The CDR3 totals 15 residues. Germline CDR1 SEHNR, CDR2 FQNEAQ (reference sequence). The chain's CDR3 is CATPTSGRGSGELFF. DNA of the CDR3: TGTGCCACCCCGACTAGCGGCCGAGGTTCCGGGGAGCTGTTTTTT. Full variable domain (rest looked up from reference TRBV7-9 and TRBJ2-2): DTGVSQNPRHKITKRGQNVTFRCDPISEHNRLYWYRQTLGQGPEFLTYFQNEAQLEKSRLLSDRFSAERPKGSFSTLEIQRTEQGDSAMYLCATPTSGRGSGELFFGEGSRLTVL.

The chain has TRBV19 and TRBJ1-4; possibly TRBD1 for D (6 bases). V lost 4 bases and J lost 8, with 11 bases in between. The V gene's germline CDR1 is LNHDA and CDR2 SQIVND (reference sequence). There are 13 residues in the CDR3. The CDR3 reads CASSRQGREKLFF. Here the CDR3 DNA reads TGTGCCAGTAGTAGGCAGGGGCGCGAAAAACTGTTTTTT.

V and J are TRBV11-2 and TRBJ1-2; 9 nucleotides match TRBD1. This CDR3 spans 17 amino acids. The germline CDR1 and CDR2 sequences are SGHAT and FQNNGV. The V gene end was trimmed by 5 bases and the J gene end by 3 bases; junction bases not matched to a gene: 13. CDR3 sequence reads: CASSLPRLQGADYGYTF. The CDR3 bases are TGTGCCAGCAGCCTCCCTAGGCTACAGGGGGCCGACTATGGCTACACCTTC.

The chain has TRBV7-6 and TRBJ2-1; unclear D gene. V lost 5 bases and J lost 7, with 9 bases in between. Germline V gives CDR1 SGHVS, CDR2 FNYEAQ. CDR3 length equals 12 residues. Here the CDR3 reads CASSRVGNEQFF. As DNA, the CDR3 is TGTGCCAGCAGCCGAGTGGGAAATGAGCAGTTCTTC.

The V call is TRBV5-1, the J call TRBJ2-3; D remains unclear. With 0 bases removed from V and 1 base from J, the gap between germline ends came to 12 bases. The germline V gene has CDR1 SGHRS and CDR2 YFSETQ. The CDR3 is 16 residues long. As DNA, the CDR3 is TGCGCCAGCAGCTTGGCTCGGGCTGGGGGCACAGATACGCAGTATTTT. It translates to CASSLARAGGTDTQYF. Full variable domain (remainder filled in from reference TRBV5-1 and TRBJ2-3): KAGVTQTPRYLIKTRGQQVTLSCSPISGHRSVSWYQQTPGQGLQFLFEYFSETQRNKGNFPGRFSGRQFSNSRSEMNVSTLELGDSALYLCASSLARAGGTDTQYFGPGTRLTVL.

This chain connects TRBV7-2 to TRBJ2-5; no clear D gene. V was shortened by 1 base and J by 2 bases, with 8 bases between the two germline ends. Germline lookup yields CDR1 SGHTA and CDR2 FQGNSA. This CDR3 has 14 amino acids. The CDR3 here is CASSLGHRQETQYF. In nucleotides, the CDR3 is TGTGCCAGCAGCTTAGGGCACCGACAAGAGACCCAGTACTTC.

This chain connects TRBV5-1 to TRBJ1-3; D remains ambiguous. CDR3 length: 15 residues. V lost 0 bases to trimming and J lost 0 bases, with 7 bases between them. Germline V gives CDR1 SGHRS, CDR2 YFSETQ. The CDR3 region has the DNA TGCGCCAGCAGCTTGGAGGGTAACTCTGGAAACACCATATATTTT. This sequence encodes CASSLEGNSGNTIYF.